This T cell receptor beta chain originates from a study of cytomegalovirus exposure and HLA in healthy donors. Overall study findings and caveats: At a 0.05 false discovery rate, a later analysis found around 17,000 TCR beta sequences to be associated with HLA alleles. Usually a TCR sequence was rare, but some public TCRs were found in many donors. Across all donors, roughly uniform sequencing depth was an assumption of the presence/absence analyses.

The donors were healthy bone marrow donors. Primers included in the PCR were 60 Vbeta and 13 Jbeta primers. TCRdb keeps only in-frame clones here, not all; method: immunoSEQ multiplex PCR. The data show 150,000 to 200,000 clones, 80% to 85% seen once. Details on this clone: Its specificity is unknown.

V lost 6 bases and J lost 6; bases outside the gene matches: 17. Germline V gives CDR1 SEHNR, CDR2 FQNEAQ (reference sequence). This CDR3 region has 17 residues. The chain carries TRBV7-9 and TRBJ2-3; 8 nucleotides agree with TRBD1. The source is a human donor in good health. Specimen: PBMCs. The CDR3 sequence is CASSFSPATGASDTQYF. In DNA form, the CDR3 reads TGTGCCAGCAGTTTTAGTCCCGCGACAGGGGCGTCGGATACGCAGTATTTT.